This entry is about one TCR beta chain. Its antigen is unidentified. The sample originates from a study of high-grade serous ovarian cancer treatment subgroups. Tumor samples were taken before definitive surgery or chemotherapy. Findings and limits, study-wide: Repertoire similarity ranged roughly 0.11 to 0.85 between tumors of one patient.

The V gene lost 0 bases and the J gene lost 6 bases, with 12 bases spanning the gap. Germline CDR1 and CDR2: LNHNV and YYDKDF (reference sequence). The CDR3 extends over 14 amino acids. Sequencing was performed with immunoSEQ multiplex PCR; in TCRdb, only in-frame clones are kept and a portion is missing. The profile shows about 16,000 clones, approximately 70% of them singletons. Specimen: tumor tissue. This rearrangement joins TRBV15 to TRBJ2-7, with unresolved D. The TCR originated in a human donor with high-grade serous ovarian cancer. The CDR3 region is CATSRDPAASEQYF. CDR3 nucleotide sequence: TGTGCCACCAGCAGAGATCCGGCTGCTTCCGAGCAGTACTTC.